The following is a T cell receptor beta chain sequence with its context. Authors of the study amplified TCR beta CDR3 regions from RNA transcripts. Primed by the HTBI set, a first-round RT-PCR was run on the TCR CDR3. MiXCR, applied by TCRdb to the multiplex PCR reads, yields one record per CDR3 protein. The repertoire holds 550,000 to 850,000 distinct CDR3 sequences, with about 19% as singletons. The CDR3 extends over 18 amino acids. Germline V gene sequence: CDR1 SGDLS, CDR2 YYNGEE. Trimming left V 0 bases short and J 3 bases short, with 21 bases between. This entry is derived from a study of T cells in Graves' hyperthyroidism and ophthalmopathy. Diagnoses rested on clinical symptoms, serum thyroxine and TRAb, thyroid ultrasound and orbital computed tomography.

This TCR came from a woman aged 50 to 60 with Graves' hyperthyroidism that later progressed to Graves' ophthalmopathy. The rearrangement links TRBV9 to TRBJ1-2; D remains ambiguous. Sequencing was performed on blood. CDR3 coding DNA: TGTGCCAGCAGCGTAGCTGCCACTCCAACCTTCTCAGACTATGGCTACACCTTC. Translation gives CASSVAATPTFSDYGYTF.